Shown below are 24 T cell receptor beta chains from a single sample sequenced in a study of blood T cell repertoires in COVID-19. Generated by immunoSEQ multiplex PCR, the TCRdb table keeps only in-frame clones and is missing some. The sample shows approximately 320,000 clones, roughly 87% of them seen only once. Material: PBMCs or T cells enriched from blood (not recorded which). These receptor sequences come from a woman aged 18-29 years who had recovered from COVID-19.

V gene TRBV6-5 combines with J gene TRBJ1-6; unclear D gene. V was cut by 8 bases and J by 3 bases, with 14 bases left in between. CDR1 MNHEY and CDR2 SVGAGI come from the germline V gene. There are 15 residues in the CDR3. The DNA for the CDR3 is TGTGCCAGCTCTCGCGACGGGGTCTATAATTCACCCCTCCACTTT. Protein sequence: CASSRDGVYNSPLHF.

This sequence joins TRBV18 and TRBJ1-4, with D tentatively TRBD1 (5 bases). Germline assignment: CDR1 KGHSH and CDR2 LQKENI. V was cut by 3 bases and J by 0 bases, with 8 bases left in between. The CDR3 runs to 15 residues. CDR3 protein: CASSPQGATNEKLFF. The CDR3 DNA is TGTGCCAGCTCACCTCAGGGTGCAACTAATGAAAAACTGTTTTTT. Looking up the rest from reference TRBV18 and TRBJ1-4 gives the full variable domain: NAGVMQNPRHLVRRRGQEARLRCSPMKGHSHVYWYRQLPEEGLKFMVYLQKENIIDESGMPKERFSAEFPKEGPSILRIQQVVRGDSAAYFCASSPQGATNEKLFFGSGTQLSVL.

The chain carries TRBV6-5 and TRBJ2-6, with a possible D match to TRBD2 (5 bases). Germline CDR1 and CDR2: MNHEY and SVGAGI. The CDR3 has 14 amino acids. V was clipped by 4 bases and J by 2 bases, with 6 bases between them. The CDR3 here is CASSLGAGANVLTF. CDR3 DNA: TGTGCCAGCAGTTTGGGAGCTGGGGCCAACGTCCTGACTTTC.

The rearrangement joins TRBV6-2 or TRBV6-3 to TRBJ2-7, with 7 bases that match TRBD1. The germline CDR1 and CDR2 sequences are MNHEY and SVGEGT. Germline trimming cut 6 bases from V and 3 bases from J; bases unmatched to any gene: 11. The CDR3 totals 15 residues. CDR3 nucleotides: TGTGCCAGCAGCCCCGGGACAGCGCGCGACTACGAGCAGTACTTC. Its translation: CASSPGTARDYEQYF.

The chain couples TRBV10-3 to TRBJ2-3; 8 bases map to TRBD2. The length of the CDR3 is 12 residues. From germline, CDR1 is ENHRY and CDR2 SYGVKD. V gave up 10 bases and J gave up 0 bases; unmatched junction bases: 0. CDR3 in DNA: TGTGCCACTAGCGGGAGCACAGATACGCAGTATTTT. Its translation is CATSGSTDTQYF.

J is TRBJ1-6 and V is TRBV5-1; 7 nucleotides line up with TRBD1. Looked up from germline, CDR1 is SGHRS and CDR2 is YFSETQ. The CDR3 runs to 15 residues. V shed 0 bases and J 4 bases; nucleotides not matched to a gene: 1. The CDR3, as DNA: TGCGCCAGCAGCTTGGGGGACAGTTATAATTCACCCCTCCACTTT. It is translated as CASSLGDSYNSPLHF. The variable domain in full, completed from reference TRBV5-1 and TRBJ1-6, reads KAGVTQTPRYLIKTRGQQVTLSCSPISGHRSVSWYQQTPGQGLQFLFEYFSETQRNKGNFPGRFSGRQFSNSRSEMNVSTLELGDSALYLCASSLGDSYNSPLHFGNGTRLTVT.

This chain connects TRBV27 to TRBJ1-3, with D tentatively TRBD1 (5 bases). Germline CDR1 is MNHEY and CDR2 is SMNVEV (reference sequence). Trimming pared 6 bases from V and 4 bases from J, leaving 22 bases between. This CDR3 region has 17 residues. CDR3: CASSLRTPGDQGNTIYF. The CDR3 DNA is TGTGCCAGCAGCCTGAGGACACCGGGAGACCAAGGAAACACCATATATTTT.

The gene calls are TRBV5-1 and TRBJ1-1, with TRBD1 as a possible D gene (5 bases). The germline gives CDR1 SGHRS, CDR2 YFSETQ. V shed 0 bases and J shed 10 bases, with 13 bases lying between them. The CDR3 is 13 residues long. This CDR3 is CASSLEGDGVAFF. In DNA, the CDR3 is TGCGCCAGCAGCTTGGAAGGGGATGGAGTAGCTTTCTTT.

Only one count was recorded for this clone. The chain recombines TRBV7-9 with TRBJ1-3; D uncertain. V lost 6 bases to trimming and J lost 1 base, with 7 bases between them. The germline V gene has CDR1 SEHNR and CDR2 FQNEAQ (reference sequence). This CDR3 is built from 13 residues. CDR3 DNA: TGTGCCAGCAGAGCTGTTTCTGGAAACACCATATATTTT. Translation: CASRAVSGNTIYF.

The chain combines TRBV10-2 with TRBJ1-5; D not resolved. The CDR3 runs 12 residues. The ends were cut back, 8 bases at V and 2 bases at J, with 7 bases in the middle. Germline CDR1 is WSHSY and CDR2 is SAAADI. This chain's CDR3 is CASGEGNQPQHF. The CDR3 DNA follows: TGCGCCAGCGGAGAGGGCAATCAGCCCCAGCATTTT.

The chain combines TRBV5-1 with TRBJ2-7; D is perhaps TRBD1 (5 bases). CDR3 length: 14 amino acids. V was shortened by 2 bases and J by 5 bases, with 14 bases between the two germline ends. Per the germline V gene, CDR1 is SGHRS and CDR2 is YFSETQ. The CDR3 loop reads CASSFTPGNDEQYF. CDR3 coding DNA: TGCGCCAGCAGCTTCACCCCAGGGAACGACGAGCAGTACTTC.

The chain couples TRBV7-9 to TRBJ2-1; 8 bases line up with TRBD1. V gave up 2 bases and J gave up 10 bases; unmatched junction bases: 10. Germline V CDR1 and CDR2: SEHNR, FQNEAQ (reference sequence). The CDR3 runs to 15 residues. The CDR3 reads CASSLRTGIMEEQFF. The CDR3, as DNA: TGTGCCAGCAGCTTAAGGACAGGGATTATGGAGGAGCAGTTCTTC.

The rearrangement uses TRBV28 and TRBJ2-7, with TRBD2 as a possible D gene (6 bases). CDR3 length: 17 residues. V was trimmed by 3 bases and J by 3 bases, leaving 21 bases between them. Germline CDR1 and CDR2: MDHEN and SYDVKM. The CDR3 reads CASSFLFGPGSSYEQYF. In DNA, the CDR3 is TGTGCCAGCAGTTTCCTTTTTGGGCCCGGGAGTAGCTACGAGCAGTACTTC.

The CDR3 coding sequence is TGTGCCAGCAGTGAGGAGGGAGGTGATACGCAGTATTTT. Residues: CASSEEGGDTQYF. The rearrangement joins TRBV2 to TRBJ2-3, with D perhaps TRBD2 (6 bases). The V end was cut by 3 bases, the J end by 6 bases, with 10 bases between. The CDR3 covers 13 residues. Per the germline V gene, CDR1 is SNHLY and CDR2 is FYNNEI.

A single count supports this clone. The rearrangement joins TRBV2 to TRBJ1-1; 8 nucleotides line up with TRBD1. The V and J ends lost 2 bases and 4 bases, in that order; junction bases with no gene match: 6. This CDR3 has 15 amino acids. The V gene's germline CDR1 is SNHLY and CDR2 FYNNEI. The CDR3 here is CASSELRGRGTEAFF. The CDR3 DNA follows: TGTGCCAGCAGTGAACTCAGGGGGCGCGGCACTGAAGCTTTCTTT.

CDR3 DNA: TGTGCCAGCAGCCTTACGGGGACTAGCTCAGATACGCAGTATTTT. Translated: CASSLTGTSSDTQYF. V gene TRBV7-3 combines with J gene TRBJ2-3, with 9 positions matching TRBD2. The CDR3 sequence is 15 residues long. Germline lookup yields CDR1 SGHTA and CDR2 FQGTGA. J was trimmed by 4 bases and V by 5 bases; bases with no gene match: 7. Looking up the rest from reference TRBV7-3 and TRBJ2-3 gives the full variable domain: GAGVSQTPSNKVTEKGKYVELRCDPISGHTALYWYRQSLGQGPEFLIYFQGTGAADDSGLPNDRFFAVRPEGSVSTLKIQRTERGDSAVYLCASSLTGTSSDTQYFGPGTRLTVL.

This sequence joins TRBV4-3 and TRBJ2-2; 9 bases line up with TRBD1. Looked up from germline, CDR1 is LGHNA and CDR2 is YSLEER. This CDR3 is built from 18 residues. With 0 bases clipped from V and 3 bases from J, the junction kept 8 bases outside the gene matches. The CDR3 region is CASSQDARTGEDTGELFF. CDR3 sequence (DNA): TGCGCCAGCAGCCAAGATGCGAGGACAGGGGAGGACACCGGGGAGCTGTTTTTT.

This CDR3 reads CATRDIRTDTQYF. The CDR3 coding sequence is TGTGCCACCAGGGACATCAGGACAGATACGCAGTATTTT. This sequence joins TRBV19 and TRBJ2-3; D possibly corresponds to TRBD1 (6 bases). Trimming removed 10 bases at V and 3 bases at J, with 14 bases between. This CDR3 is built from 13 residues. The V gene's germline CDR1 is LNHDA and CDR2 SQIVND (reference sequence).

The rearrangement joins TRBV5-8 to TRBJ2-2; 7 bases match TRBD1. The CDR3 is 16 residues long. The germline CDR1 and CDR2 sequences are SGHTS and YDEGEE. V shed 0 bases, J shed 4 bases, and the junction held 6 bases outside the gene matches. CDR3 loop: CASSLEQGIGTGELFF. Written as DNA, the CDR3 is TGTGCCAGCAGCTTGGAACAGGGGATCGGCACCGGGGAGCTGTTTTTT.

This CDR3 is CSGRRVDGYTF. The CDR3 coding sequence is TGCAGCGGGAGGAGGGTTGATGGCTACACCTTC. This chain links TRBV29-1 with TRBJ1-2, with D hard to call. The germline V and J ends were trimmed by 7 bases and 6 bases, with 12 bases remaining between them. The length of the CDR3 is 11 residues. The germline CDR1 and CDR2 sequences are SQVTM and ANQGSEA.

This chain joins TRBV11-2 and TRBJ1-1; 11 bases agree with TRBD1. The germline CDR1 and CDR2 sequences are SGHAT and FQNNGV. The CDR3 loop spans 16 amino acids. Germline trimming cut 2 bases from V and 6 bases from J; bases unmatched to any gene: 8. The CDR3 region has the DNA TGTGCCAGCAGCTTACACAGGACAGGGGGCACCGCTGAAGCTTTCTTT. Protein sequence: CASSLHRTGGTAEAFF.

This sequence joins TRBV7-3 and TRBJ1-2, with a weak D call TRBD1 (6 bases). The V and J ends lost 3 bases and 5 bases respectively, with 16 bases between them. The germline CDR1 and CDR2 sequences are SGHTA and FQGTGA. This CDR3 is 15 amino acids long. The CDR3 DNA follows: TGTGCCAGCAGCTTGACGACAGGCCCCGAATATGGCTACACCTTC. Its translation is CASSLTTGPEYGYTF.

The chain carries TRBV28 and TRBJ2-1; D perhaps matches TRBD2 (5 bases). The CDR3 length is 16 residues. Trimming removed 4 bases at V and 8 bases at J, with 21 bases between. The germline gives CDR1 MDHEN, CDR2 SYDVKM. CDR3 region: CASSSTPSKLGDEQFF. CDR3 in DNA: TGTGCCAGCAGTTCCACTCCGTCCAAACTAGGCGATGAGCAGTTCTTC. Complete variable domain (other parts from reference TRBV28 and TRBJ2-1): DVKVTQSSRYLVKRTGEKVFLECVQDMDHENMFWYRQDPGLGLRLIYFSYDVKMKEKGDIPEGYSVSREKKERFSLILESASTNQTSMYLCASSSTPSKLGDEQFFGPGTRLTVL.

V usage is TRBV10-2 and J usage is TRBJ2-2; maybe TRBD2 (5 bases). The CDR3 has 12 amino acids. V dropped 5 bases and J dropped 7 bases, with 8 bases sitting between them. CDR1 is WSHSY, CDR2 SAAADI, per germline. The CDR3 DNA is TGCGCCAGCAGTCGAGGGAACGGGGAGCTGTTTTTT. It translates to CASSRGNGELFF.